The 3 T cell receptor beta chains below were found in one sample sequenced in a study of cytomegalovirus exposure and HLA in healthy donors (dated by TCRdb to about 2017). Library creation used the immunoSEQ multiplex PCR assay. For the multiplex PCR, a mixture combining 60 forward primers for TCR Vbeta segments and 13 reverse primers for TCR Jbeta segments was used. TCRdb took this table from immuneACCESS and kept in-frame rearrangements with V and J called. Such tables lack part of the clones; where checked against another copy, unresolved V genes explain under half of the gap, and the rest is unexplained. The sample table records 150,000 to 250,000 clones; 70% to 90% of these occur just once. Clones ranked in the top ten supply less than 2.5% of the sample. Material for sequencing was PBMCs. These receptors were taken from a woman in her forties or fifties in good health and CMV-seronegative.

The rearrangement uses TRBV7-9 and TRBJ1-5, with TRBD1 identical over 10 bases. Losses at the gene ends were 4 bases for V and 9 bases for J; bases not matched to a gene: 12. Germline CDR1 reads SEHNR; CDR2 reads FQNEAQ (reference sequence). The CDR3 totals 16 residues. The CDR3 here is CASSSSIGTGELPQHF. The CDR3 DNA reads TGTGCCAGCAGCTCATCGATAGGGACAGGGGAGTTGCCCCAGCATTTT.

Note on this clone: The identical CDR3 is also encoded by other nucleotide sequences in the sample. The chain links TRBV5-1 to TRBJ2-7, with TRBD2 identical over 8 bases. After removal of 1 base from V and 4 bases from J, the junction contained 4 bases not matched to a gene. The CDR3 runs 14 residues. Germline V CDR1 and CDR2: SGHRS, YFSETQ. The chain's CDR3 is CASSLSSGSYEQYF. CDR3 nucleotides: TGCGCCAGCAGCTTGTCCAGCGGGAGTTACGAGCAGTACTTC.

Only one count was recorded for this clone. V is TRBV27 and J is TRBJ1-1; D is uncertain. Germline V gives CDR1 MNHEY, CDR2 SMNVEV (reference sequence). CDR3 length: 16 amino acids. The ends were cut back, 2 bases at V and 3 bases at J, with 16 bases in the middle. The DNA for the CDR3 is TGTGCCAGCAGTTTAAGTCCTGCGGGGTACGACACTGAAGCTTTCTTT. Amino acid sequence: CASSLSPAGYDTEAFF.